Presented here are 9 T cell receptor beta chains from one specimen sequenced in a study of long-term antiretroviral therapy in people with HIV. Samples were assayed with immunoSEQ v3.0 at survey level. The repertoire was sequenced with immunoSEQ multiplex PCR; TCRdb's copy has only in-frame clones and lacks some. The data hold 25,000 to 30,000 clones, with approximately 90% observed a single time. The sequences come from unsorted PBMCs, collected 3.1 years after starting antiretroviral therapy. These receptor sequences come from a young man with HIV.

This sequence joins TRBV7-2 and TRBJ1-1, with 11 nucleotides matching TRBD1. Germline V gene data show CDR1 as SGHTA and CDR2 as FQGNSA. V gave up 4 bases and J gave up 10 bases; unmatched junction bases: 8. The CDR3 has 14 residues. The CDR3 DNA reads TGTGCCAGCAGCTCCCCCGGGGGGACAGGGGGAGCTTTCTTT. This codes for CASSSPGGTGGAFF.

The V gene is TRBV13, the J gene TRBJ1-6, with a possible D match to TRBD1 (6 bases). This CDR3 is built from 13 residues. Per the germline V gene, CDR1 is PRHDT and CDR2 is FYEKMQ (reference sequence). The ends were cut back, 5 bases at V and 11 bases at J, with 13 bases in the middle. In DNA, the CDR3 is TGTGCCAGCAGCGTCGACAGGTACCCACCCCTCCACTTT. Its protein is CASSVDRYPPLHF.

The V call is TRBV9, the J call TRBJ2-7; D is undetermined. This CDR3 spans 14 amino acids. With 0 bases removed from V and 0 bases from J, the gap between germline ends came to 7 bases. The germline CDR1 and CDR2 sequences are SGDLS and YYNGEE. This CDR3 reads CASSVVPGSYEQYF. In DNA form, the CDR3 reads TGTGCCAGCAGCGTAGTTCCGGGCTCCTACGAGCAGTACTTC. The full variable domain, in which reference TRBV9 and TRBJ2-7 provide the parts outside the CDR3, is DSGVTQTPKHLITATGQRVTLRCSPRSGDLSVYWYQQSLDQGLQFLIQYYNGEERAKGNILERFSAQQFPDLHSELNLSSLELGDSALYFCASSVVPGSYEQYFGPGTRLTVT.

The chain links TRBV7-9 to TRBJ2-3, with 11 bases lining up with TRBD2. The CDR3 contains 15 residues. Germline CDR1 and CDR2: SEHNR and FQNEAQ (reference sequence). With V trimmed by 4 bases and J by 3 bases, 3 bases remained unmatched. This CDR3 reads CASSSTSGGTDTQYF. The CDR3 region has the DNA TGTGCCAGCAGCTCAACTAGCGGGGGTACAGATACGCAGTATTTT. The variable domain in full, with the rest retrieved from reference TRBV7-9 and TRBJ2-3, is DTGVSQNPRHKITKRGQNVTFRCDPISEHNRLYWYRQTLGQGPEFLTYFQNEAQLEKSRLLSDRFSAERPKGSFSTLEIQRTEQGDSAMYLCASSSTSGGTDTQYFGPGTRLTVL.

This chain connects TRBV7-2 to TRBJ2-3; D gene ambiguous. The CDR3 is made up of 13 amino acids. CDR1 SGHTA and CDR2 FQGNSA come from the germline V gene. The V end lost 1 base, the J end lost 10 bases, and 12 bases lay between the germline ends. CDR3 in amino acids: CASSLEEPYAQYF. As DNA, the CDR3 is TGTGCCAGCAGCTTAGAAGAGCCTTATGCGCAGTATTTT. The full variable domain, its missing parts supplied by reference TRBV7-2 and TRBJ2-3, is GAGVSQSPSNKVTEKGKDVELRCDPISGHTALYWYRQSLGQGLEFLIYFQGNSAPDKSGLPSDRFSAERTGGSVSTLTIQRTQQEDSAVYLCASSLEEPYAQYFGPGTRLTVL.

This rearrangement joins TRBV4-1 to TRBJ2-3; 8 nucleotides line up with TRBD1. V shed 2 bases, J shed 4 bases, and the junction held 2 bases outside the gene matches. Germline CDR1 reads MGHRA; CDR2 reads YSYEKL. The CDR3 covers 14 residues. The CDR3 DNA is TGCGCCAGCAGCCAAAGGACAGGGCCAGATACGCAGTATTTT. This gives the protein CASSQRTGPDTQYF.

This sequence joins TRBV7-9 and TRBJ1-5, with D possibly being TRBD1 (6 bases). CDR3 length: 14 residues. Germline V gene lookup returns CDR1 SEHNR and CDR2 FQNEAQ (reference sequence). V lost 5 bases and J 2 bases, leaving 10 bases between the germline ends. CDR3 nucleotides: TGTGCCAGCAGCCAGGGGTCGGGCAATCAGCCCCAGCATTTT. This codes for CASSQGSGNQPQHF.

The chain carries TRBV6-6 and TRBJ1-3; D uncertain. This CDR3 comprises 16 residues. Germline V lookup: CDR1 MNHNY, CDR2 SVGAGI (reference sequence). Trimming shortened V by 4 bases and J by 0 bases, and 13 bases separated the two germline ends. The CDR3: CASSSPRGPSGNTIYF. The CDR3 bases are TGTGCCAGCAGTTCTCCACGGGGTCCCTCTGGAAACACCATATATTTT.

The chain combines TRBV5-6 with TRBJ2-1; 12 nucleotides match TRBD2. Germline assignment: CDR1 SGHDT and CDR2 YYEEEE. After removal of 0 bases from V and 5 bases from J, the junction contained 3 bases not matched to a gene. The CDR3 is 16 residues long. CDR3 in DNA: TGTGCCAGCAGCTTGGCTACTAGCGGGAGGAACAATGAGCAGTTCTTC. It is translated as CASSLATSGRNNEQFF. The full variable domain, in which reference TRBV5-6 and TRBJ2-1 provide the parts outside the CDR3, is DAGVTQSPTHLIKTRGQQVTLRCSPKSGHDTVSWYQQALGQGPQFIFQYYEEEERQRGNFPDRFSGHQFPNYSSELNVNALLLGDSALYLCASSLATSGRNNEQFFGPGTRLTVL.